This T cell receptor (beta chain) was captured by sequencing in a study of cytomegalovirus exposure and HLA in healthy donors. Trimming removed 4 bases at V and 7 bases at J, with 9 bases between. The germline V gene encodes CDR1 SGDLS and CDR2 YYNGEE. The CDR3 contains 11 residues. It was with 60 Vbeta and 13 Jbeta primers that the PCR ran. TCRdb keeps only in-frame clones here, not all; method: immunoSEQ multiplex PCR. This sample has about 180,000 clones; approximately 84% occur once, and the top ten carry about 0.39%. Specimen: PBMCs. This chain joins TRBV9 and TRBJ2-7; D is unclear. This receptor was identified in a boy between 2 and 10 years old in good health and CMV-seronegative. This CDR3 is CASSPPSEQYF. CDR3 DNA: TGTGCCAGCAGCCCCCCTAGTGAGCAGTACTTC. The full variable domain, completed using reference TRBV9 and TRBJ2-7, is DSGVTQTPKHLITATGQRVTLRCSPRSGDLSVYWYQQSLDQGLQFLIQYYNGEERAKGNILERFSAQQFPDLHSELNLSSLELGDSALYFCASSPPSEQYFGPGTRLTVT.